There are a few counts of the clone carrying this TCR beta chain. Its antigen is unknown. Assay: immunoSEQ multiplex PCR; the TCRdb copy retains only in-frame clones and omits some. This sample carries 90,000 to 95,000 clones, around 84% of them seen once, and the ten largest clones take 1.1%. The data are from a study of OX40 agonist ivuxolimab in advanced cancers. Study-wide results and limits: CD8+ T cells showed, on average, more clonal expansion than CD4+ cells. Clonal expansion in partial responders at 0.1-3.0 mg/kg ranked among the lowest. Certain nonresponders likewise exhibited a low normalized T-cell clonal expansion.

The CDR3 has 12 amino acids. The junction had 2 bases not matched to a gene; V was cut back by 4 bases and J by 7 bases. Germline V gene data show CDR1 as MNHEY and CDR2 as SVGAGI. The TCR sequence derives from an adult with an advanced solid tumor such as melanoma, head and neck, liver or kidney cancer. J is TRBJ2-7 and V is TRBV6-5, with 9 bases lining up with TRBD1. The material was CD4+ or CD8+ T cells sorted from blood, obtained in a trial of the OX40 agonist ivuxolimab. The DNA for the CDR3 is TGTGCCAGCAGTTTGGGACAGGGTGAGCAGTACTTC. The encoded protein is CASSLGQGEQYF.